These 10 T cell receptor beta chains came from one sample sequenced in a study of shared clonotypes between healthy human individuals (TCRdb year 2020). The library was prepared using the immunoSEQ multiplex PCR assay. TCRdb mirrors the immuneACCESS table, restricted to in-frame sequences. Some clones are absent from its copies; in checked studies, under half trace to an unresolved V gene, and the reason for the others is unknown. The sample table shows 470,000 or so clones, and around 80% are seen once. The ten largest clones capture around 11% of the sample. The specimen sequenced was PBMCs. The source is a woman aged 40 to 50 in good health. Some clones in this sample may be carry-over from other donors' samples.

This clone was observed many times. The V gene is TRBV5-4, the J gene TRBJ2-5; TRBD1 agrees at 7 bases. The CDR3 is 14 amino acids. J was trimmed by 3 bases and V by 0 bases; bases with no gene match: 2. Germline assignment: CDR1 SGHNT and CDR2 YYREEE (reference sequence). The CDR3 DNA is TGTGCCAGCAGCTTGGGGGACAGAGAAGAGACCCAGTACTTC. Protein product: CASSLGDREETQYF. Full variable domain (outside the CDR3, taken from reference TRBV5-4 and TRBJ2-5): ETGVTQSPTHLIKTRGQQVTLRCSSQSGHNTVSWYQQALGQGPQFIFQYYREEENGRGNFPPRFSGLQFPNYSSELNVNALELDDSALYLCASSLGDREETQYFGPGTRLLVL.

CDR3 in DNA: TGTGCCAGTAGTATCTTGGGTCCGTCCTGGGCCGCGGAGTATAGCAATCAGCCCCAGCATTTT. Residues: CASSILGPSWAAEYSNQPQHF. The V call is TRBV19, the J call TRBJ1-5; D call uncertain. V was shortened by 3 bases and J by 0 bases, with 27 bases between the two germline ends. Per the germline V gene, CDR1 is LNHDA and CDR2 is SQIVND (reference sequence). This CDR3 has 21 residues.

J is TRBJ2-1 and V is TRBV6-1; 13 nucleotides agree with TRBD2. J gave up 7 bases and V 10 bases, and 7 bases lay outside the gene matches. CDR3 length: 14 amino acids. Germline CDR1 and CDR2: MNHNS and SASEGT. DNA of the CDR3: TGTGCCACCGGACTAGCGGGAGTATATAATGAGCAGTTCTTC. The encoded protein is CATGLAGVYNEQFF.

The V call is TRBV7-9, the J call TRBJ1-4, with 8 positions matching TRBD1. V trimming: 4 bases; J trimming: 6 bases; junction bases outside the gene matches: 7. CDR1 is SEHNR and CDR2 is FQNEAQ in the germline V gene (reference sequence). This CDR3 contains 15 residues. CDR3 DNA: TGTGCCAGCAGCTCTGGACAGGGAGTGGATGAAAAACTGTTTTTT. Protein product: CASSSGQGVDEKLFF.

The J gene is TRBJ2-7, the V gene TRBV7-9; 14 bases are a match to TRBD2. This CDR3 is built from 19 residues. Trimming removed 5 bases from V and 0 bases from J; junction bases left unmatched: 12. The germline gives CDR1 SEHNR, CDR2 FQNEAQ (reference sequence). The CDR3 is CASSNRTSGRPAASYEQYF. CDR3 nucleotide sequence: TGTGCCAGCAGCAATCGGACTAGCGGGAGGCCCGCCGCCTCCTACGAGCAGTACTTC.

The chain has TRBV5-6 and TRBJ2-7; TRBD1 matches at 7 bases. CDR1 is SGHDT and CDR2 is YYEEEE in the germline V gene. V gave up 0 bases and J gave up 9 bases; unmatched junction bases: 6. This CDR3 region has 13 residues. The CDR3: CASSLGQGGGQYF. The CDR3 DNA sequence: TGTGCCAGCAGCTTGGGACAGGGTGGTGGGCAGTACTTC.

V is TRBV6-5 and J is TRBJ2-5; TRBD2 is a possible D gene (6 bases). Germline loops: CDR1 MNHEY, CDR2 SVGAGI. CDR3 size: 15 residues. V was cut by 6 bases and J by 5 bases, with 19 bases left in between. The CDR3 DNA reads as TGTGCCAGCAGGCCGACACGCAGGAGGGTCGAGACCCAGTACTTC. This codes for CASRPTRRRVETQYF.

This clone was observed a few times. The chain is built from TRBV7-9 and TRBJ2-7; TRBD2 matches 11 bases. The CDR3 has 15 amino acids. The germline V gene has CDR1 SEHNR and CDR2 FQNEAQ (reference sequence). Germline trimming cut 5 bases from V and 4 bases from J; bases unmatched to any gene: 7. The CDR3 DNA reads TGTGCCAGCAGCCACACTAGCGGGAGAGGGTACGAGCAGTACTTC. Translated: CASSHTSGRGYEQYF.

CDR3 coding DNA: TGTGCCAGCAGGCACCCTAGCACAGATACGCAGTATTTT. It translates to CASRHPSTDTQYF. V is TRBV6-6 and J is TRBJ2-3; no firm D call. Germline V gene sequence: CDR1 MNHNY, CDR2 SVGAGI (reference sequence). V lost 6 bases, J lost 0 bases, and 7 bases lay in between. CDR3 length equals 13 residues.

V usage is TRBV28 and J usage is TRBJ1-4, with D maybe TRBD1 (5 bases). Germline-derived CDR1 and CDR2 are MDHEN and SYDVKM. This CDR3 is 15 amino acids long. Trimming took off 4 bases at V and 1 base at J, with 10 bases between the two ends. CDR3 nucleotides: TGTGCCAGCAGTTCTCAGGGAATAACTAATGAAAAACTGTTTTTT. It encodes CASSSQGITNEKLFF.